Included here is one T cell receptor (beta chain) sequence, with context. Which antigen it targets is not known. No base-level quality is on record; no much larger clone is a single base apart. The data originate from a study of blood T cell repertoires in COVID-19 (dated by TCRdb to about 2020). Context from the whole study: Collaborator samples came from the United States, Italy and Spain and covered acute and convalescent phases of COVID-19. Where available, HLA class I and class II types were taken from metadata supplied by the sample provider and were not determined by assay-based typing. The material from the prospective study consisted of cDNA or gDNA derived from T cells, B-cell-depleted T cells, or PBMCs. A de-identified subject ID, COVID-19 status, age in years and sex were almost always included in the sample metadata. Samples were obtained from the ongoing ImmuneRACE study (first 160 participants) and from over a thousand subjects provided by 6 global collaborators. The dataset comprised deeply sampled blood TCRbeta repertoires from subjects exposed to, actively infected with, or recovered from COVID-19. The repertoires were released in a freely available public database meant as a resource for research on the immune response to SARS-CoV-2.

TCRbeta CDR3 regions were amplified from genomic DNA by means of the immunoSEQ Assay, a bias-controlled multiplex PCR. The source study handled its data this way. The number of nucleated cells in each sample was estimated from the amplification of reference gene primers within the assay. Sequence reads were collapsed and filtered to measure the absolute abundance of every unique TCRbeta CDR3 rearrangement. For each sample, productive Simpson clonality was calculated as the square root of Simpson's diversity index over productive rearrangements. The table was pulled from immuneACCESS by TCRdb, which kept in-frame rearrangements only. Such tables lose some clones; where checked, under half of the loss comes from unresolved V genes, and the rest has no known cause. That table furnishes V, J and clone size, whereas the DNA furnished D and trimming. This sample is represented by some 200,000 clones; about 80% of them were singletons. Approximately 7.9% of the sample comes from the top ten.

CDR1 and CDR2 are read off the germline V gene as SGHTA and FQGNSA. From the cysteine up to the phenylalanine, the CDR3 has a length of 15 residues. Only the CDR3 part of the read is kept: 45 bases, read in frame from the first base. From V the trimming removes 6 bases and from J it removes 1 base, while the gene matches leave 6 bases of the junction unaccounted for. What the work shows at the level of the full study, not this receptor alone: The quantity of clinical and demographic metadata differed by source and by participant and was supplied without curation.

Participants in the prospective study were aged about 18 to 90 years, lived in 20 to 30 United States geographic areas, and enrolled through a virtual design. In the prospective study, participants were assigned to cohorts based on the clinical history participants reported in a screening survey and a study questionnaire. Recovered participants in ImmuneRACE Cohort 3 were defined by two consecutive negative NP/OP PCR tests, clearance by a healthcare professional, or resolution of symptoms. In the prospective study, whole blood, serum and a nasopharyngeal or oropharyngeal swab were collected from each participant by mobile phlebotomists. Prospective study participants could optionally give additional blood draws and questionnaires over an approximately 2-month period. Blood samples from the prospective study were shipped frozen or at room temperature prior to DNA extraction.

The rearrangement joined TRBV7-2 to TRBJ2-3, with 8 middle bases fitting TRBD1. The sample taken for sequencing was PBMCs or T cells enriched from blood (not recorded which). This receptor was identified in a man aged 40-49 years who had recovered from COVID-19. The DNA reads as follows: TGTGCCAGCAGTCGGACAGGGTTGGGCACAGATACGCAGTATTTT. It translates to CASSRTGLGTDTQYF.